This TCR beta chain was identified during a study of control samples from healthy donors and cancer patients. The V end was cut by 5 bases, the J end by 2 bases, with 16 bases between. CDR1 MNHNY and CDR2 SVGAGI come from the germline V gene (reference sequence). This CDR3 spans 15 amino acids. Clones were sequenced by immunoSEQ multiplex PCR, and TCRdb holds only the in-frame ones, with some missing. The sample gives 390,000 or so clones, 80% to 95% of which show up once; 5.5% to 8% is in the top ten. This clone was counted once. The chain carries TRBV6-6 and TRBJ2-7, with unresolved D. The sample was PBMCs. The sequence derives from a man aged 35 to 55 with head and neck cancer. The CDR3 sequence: CASSPGASRTYEQYF. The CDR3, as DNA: TGTGCCAGCAGTCCGGGCGCCTCGCGCACCTACGAGCAGTACTTC.